This TCR beta chain comes out of a study of CD8 T cells in Susac syndrome. Reverse transcription of about 0.45 to 1 ug RNA was carried out with random hexamers. One entry per CDR3 protein results from TCRdb running MiXCR on the immunoSEQ multiplex PCR reads. The table records 300,000 or so distinct CDR3 sequences, around 92% of them present only once. The germline V gene encodes CDR1 DFQATT and CDR2 SNEGSKA (reference sequence). V was pared by 8 bases and J by 7 bases, with 9 bases of the junction left unmatched. The CDR3 covers 13 residues. This TCR was recovered from a human donor with multiple sclerosis. V is TRBV20-1 and J is TRBJ2-5; 11 bases match TRBD2. Sequencing was done on a sample of CD4+ T cells from PBMCs. CDR3 residues: CSTGLADPRTQYF. DNA for the CDR3: TGCAGTACGGGACTAGCGGACCCAAGGACCCAGTACTTC.